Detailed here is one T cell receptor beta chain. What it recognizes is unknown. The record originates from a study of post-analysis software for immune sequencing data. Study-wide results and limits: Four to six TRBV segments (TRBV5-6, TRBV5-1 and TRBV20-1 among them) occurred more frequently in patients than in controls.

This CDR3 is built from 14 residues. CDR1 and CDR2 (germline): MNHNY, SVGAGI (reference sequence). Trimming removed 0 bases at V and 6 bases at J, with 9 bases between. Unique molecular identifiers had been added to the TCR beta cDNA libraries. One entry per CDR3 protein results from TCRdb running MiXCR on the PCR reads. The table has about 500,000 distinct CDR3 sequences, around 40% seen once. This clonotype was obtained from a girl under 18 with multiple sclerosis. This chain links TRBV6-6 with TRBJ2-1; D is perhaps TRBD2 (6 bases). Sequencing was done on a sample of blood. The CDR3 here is CASSYSIGSNEQFF. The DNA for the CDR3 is TGTGCCAGCAGTTACTCGATCGGGAGCAATGAGCAGTTCTTC.